What follows describes a single T cell receptor beta chain. V shed 4 bases and J 3 bases; nucleotides not matched to a gene: 16. Germline V gene lookup returns CDR1 LGHNA and CDR2 YNFKEQ. The CDR3 extends over 18 amino acids. The data were obtained in a study of blood T cell repertoires in COVID-19. In the study overall: COVID-19 samples from acute and convalescent phases originated in the United States, Italy and Spain. From T cells, B-cell-depleted T cells, or PBMCs came the material, which was cDNA or gDNA.

Authors' data handling: Estimates of nucleated cell counts were drawn from the amplification of reference gene primers. Data came from immunoSEQ multiplex PCR; TCRdb stores just in-frame clones and leaves some out. V, J and clone size reflect that table, while D and trimming were determined from the DNA. Among approximately 71,000 clones listed, more than 70% were seen once. The sequence derives from a man between 45 and 60 years old with acute or convalescent COVID-19. The rearrangement joins TRBV4-2 to TRBJ2-3; TRBD1 matches 7 bases. Specimen: peripheral blood. The CDR3 DNA follows: TGTGCCAGCAGCCGAGGACAAGGGGGCGAGGGGATAACAGATACGCAGTATTTT. Amino acid sequence: CASSRGQGGEGITDTQYF.